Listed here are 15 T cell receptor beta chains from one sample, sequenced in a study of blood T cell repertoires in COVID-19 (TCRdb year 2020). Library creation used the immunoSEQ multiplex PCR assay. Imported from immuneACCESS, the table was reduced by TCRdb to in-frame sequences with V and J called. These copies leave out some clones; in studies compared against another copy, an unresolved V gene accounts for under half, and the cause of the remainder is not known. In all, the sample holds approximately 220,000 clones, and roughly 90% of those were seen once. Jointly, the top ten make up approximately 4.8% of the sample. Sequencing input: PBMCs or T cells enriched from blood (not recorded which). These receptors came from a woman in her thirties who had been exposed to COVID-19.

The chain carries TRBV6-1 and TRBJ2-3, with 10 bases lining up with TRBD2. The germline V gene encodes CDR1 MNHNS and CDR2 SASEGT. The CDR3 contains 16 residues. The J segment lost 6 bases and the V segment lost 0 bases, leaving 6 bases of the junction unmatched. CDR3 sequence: CASSEARAGGWDTQYF. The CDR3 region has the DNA TGTGCCAGCAGTGAAGCGCGAGCGGGGGGGTGGGATACGCAGTATTTT.

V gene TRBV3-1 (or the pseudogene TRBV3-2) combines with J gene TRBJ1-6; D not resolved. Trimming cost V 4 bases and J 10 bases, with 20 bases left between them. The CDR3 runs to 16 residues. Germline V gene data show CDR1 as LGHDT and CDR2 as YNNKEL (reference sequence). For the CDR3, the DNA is TGTGCCAGCAGCCCAAAAGGGAAAACCGCGGGGTCACCCCTCCACTTT. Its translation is CASSPKGKTAGSPLHF.

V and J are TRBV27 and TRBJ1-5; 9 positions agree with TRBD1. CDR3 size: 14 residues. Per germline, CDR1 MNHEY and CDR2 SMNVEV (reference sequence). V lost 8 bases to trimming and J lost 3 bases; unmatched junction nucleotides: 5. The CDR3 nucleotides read TGTGCCAGCCGTAGACAGGGGGACAATCAGCCCCAGCATTTT. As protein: CASRRQGDNQPQHF.

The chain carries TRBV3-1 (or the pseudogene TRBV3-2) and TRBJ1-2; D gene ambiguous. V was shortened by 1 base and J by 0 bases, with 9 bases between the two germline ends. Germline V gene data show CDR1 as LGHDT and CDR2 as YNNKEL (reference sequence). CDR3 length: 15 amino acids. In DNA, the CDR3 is TGTGCCAGCAGCCAAGCTAGCGGCTCTAACTATGGCTACACCTTC. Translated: CASSQASGSNYGYTF.

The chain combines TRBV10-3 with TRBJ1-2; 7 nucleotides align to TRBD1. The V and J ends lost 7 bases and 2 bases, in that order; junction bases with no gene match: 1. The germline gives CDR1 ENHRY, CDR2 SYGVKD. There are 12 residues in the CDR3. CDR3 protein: CAIKGGNYGYTF. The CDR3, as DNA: TGTGCCATCAAAGGGGGCAACTATGGCTACACCTTC.

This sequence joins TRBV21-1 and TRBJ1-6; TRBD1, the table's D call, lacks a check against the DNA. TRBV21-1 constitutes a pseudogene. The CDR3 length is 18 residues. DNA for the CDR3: TGTGCCAGCAGCTCCCGCGGAGATACAGGGACCGGGGATTCACCCCTCCACTTT. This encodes CASSSRGDTGTGDSPLHF.

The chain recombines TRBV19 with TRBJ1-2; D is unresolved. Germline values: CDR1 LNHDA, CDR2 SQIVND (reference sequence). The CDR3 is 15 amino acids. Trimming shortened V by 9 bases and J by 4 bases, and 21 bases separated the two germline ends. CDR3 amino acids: CASNHTHTPGYGYTF. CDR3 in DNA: TGTGCCAGCAACCATACACATACCCCGGGCTATGGCTACACCTTC.

In DNA, the CDR3 is TGTGCCAGCAGCTCCAGTAACTCTGGAAACACCATATATTTT. Amino acid sequence: CASSSSNSGNTIYF. The chain couples TRBV11-2 to TRBJ1-3; D call uncertain. The CDR3 extends over 14 amino acids. Between the trimmed V and J ends, which lost 4 bases and 0 bases, there was a span of 7 bases. Germline CDR1 and CDR2: SGHAT and FQNNGV.

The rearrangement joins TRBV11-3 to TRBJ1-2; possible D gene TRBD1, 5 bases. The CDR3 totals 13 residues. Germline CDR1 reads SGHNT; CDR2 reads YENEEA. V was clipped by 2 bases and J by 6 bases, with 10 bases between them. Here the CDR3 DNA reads TGTGCCAGCAGCTTACCACAGGACGATGGCTACACCTTC. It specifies CASSLPQDDGYTF. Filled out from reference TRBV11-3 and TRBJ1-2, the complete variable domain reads EAGVVQSPRYKIIEKKQPVAFWCNPISGHNTLYWYLQNLGQGPELLIRYENEEAVDDSQLPKDRFSAERLKGVDSTLKIQPAELGDSAVYLCASSLPQDDGYTFGSGTRLTVV.

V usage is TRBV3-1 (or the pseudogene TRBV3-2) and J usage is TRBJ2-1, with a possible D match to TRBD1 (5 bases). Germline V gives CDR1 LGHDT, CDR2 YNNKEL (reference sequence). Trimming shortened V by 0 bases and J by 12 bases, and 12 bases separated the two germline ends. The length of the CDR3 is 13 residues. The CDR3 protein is CASSQDGSQGQFF. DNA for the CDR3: TGTGCCAGCAGCCAAGATGGGTCCCAGGGGCAGTTCTTC.

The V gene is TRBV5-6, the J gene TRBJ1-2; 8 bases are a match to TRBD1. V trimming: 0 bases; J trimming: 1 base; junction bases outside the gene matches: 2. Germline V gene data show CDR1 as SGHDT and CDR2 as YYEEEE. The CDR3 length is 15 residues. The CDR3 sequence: CASSLVDRGNYGYTF. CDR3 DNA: TGTGCCAGCAGCTTGGTTGACAGGGGTAACTATGGCTACACCTTC.

The CDR3 sequence is CSASRALPGEAFF. CDR3 sequence (DNA): TGCAGTGCTAGTCGGGCGCTCCCGGGGGAAGCTTTCTTT. V is TRBV20-1 and J is TRBJ1-1, with no clear D. Trimming took off 3 bases at V and 8 bases at J, with 16 bases between the two ends. From germline, CDR1 is DFQATT and CDR2 SNEGSKA (reference sequence). This CDR3 has 13 amino acids.

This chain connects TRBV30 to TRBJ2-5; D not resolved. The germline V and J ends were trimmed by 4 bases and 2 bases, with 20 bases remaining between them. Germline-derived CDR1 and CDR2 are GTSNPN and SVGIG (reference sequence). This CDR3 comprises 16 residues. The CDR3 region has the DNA TGTGCCTGGACCATTGACTCCTCTAGGTGGCAAGAGACCCAGTACTTC. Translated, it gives CAWTIDSSRWQETQYF.

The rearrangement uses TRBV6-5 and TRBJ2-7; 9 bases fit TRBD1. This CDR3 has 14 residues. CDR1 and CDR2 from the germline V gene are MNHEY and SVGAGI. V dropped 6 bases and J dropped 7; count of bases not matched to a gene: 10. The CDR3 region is CASSMGQGRNEQYF. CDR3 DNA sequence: TGTGCCAGCAGCATGGGACAGGGACGTAATGAGCAGTACTTC.

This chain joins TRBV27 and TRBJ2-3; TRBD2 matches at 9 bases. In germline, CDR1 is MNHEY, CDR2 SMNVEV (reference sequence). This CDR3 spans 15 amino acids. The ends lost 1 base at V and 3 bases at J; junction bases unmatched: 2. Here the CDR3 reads CASSLLAGVTDTQYF. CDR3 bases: TGTGCCAGCAGTTTATTAGCGGGGGTTACAGATACGCAGTATTTT.